This T cell receptor beta chain was identified in a study of vaccination effects on CD4 cells after COVID-19. Study information: Cultivation was performed at around 2 million PBMC per well with roughly 10 IU/ml IL-2 and 10 ug/ml peptides added.

TCRdb's table, derived via immunoSEQ multiplex PCR, lists solely in-frame clones and lacks some. Among about 37,000 clones, 65% to 80% were seen once, and the ten largest hold about 2.9%. The culture ran for 10 days, and then CD4+ T cells were isolated. Comment on this clone: The antigen is unknown.

General study points: After vaccination of healthy people, only 1 of 255 vaccine-induced clones cross-reacted with common cold coronaviruses.

The CDR3 is 15 residues long. Germline CDR1 SGDLS, CDR2 YYNGEE. V lost 2 bases to trimming and J lost 4 bases, with 12 bases between them. Source: CD4+ T cells from PBMCs cultured without peptide, taken before COVID-19 vaccination. The TCR comes from a human donor who received a COVID-19 vaccine. The chain uses TRBV9 and TRBJ2-2, with a tentative D call TRBD2 (6 bases). The CDR3 spells CASSVGGVLTGELFF. CDR3 DNA sequence: TGTGCCAGCAGCGTCGGCGGGGTCCTCACCGGGGAGCTGTTTTTT.